This passage covers 32 T cell receptor beta chains from one sample sequenced in a study of blood T cells in healthy people across ages. Using a J-beta primer mix together with a sample-barcoded 5' primer, a second PCR was run for roughly 6 to 11 cycles. From the 5' RACE reads, TCRdb called clonotypes with MiXCR, one entry per CDR3 protein. The data show 1,500,000 or so distinct CDR3 sequences, with 55% to 75% seen just once and 5% to 7% held by the top ten. Specimen: blood. Every receptor here comes from a man in his late teens or twenties in good health.

The CDR3 bases are TGCGCCAGCAGCCAAGATGGAGTCGGAGTCTCACCCCTCCACTTT. Translating it yields CASSQDGVGVSPLHF. This rearrangement joins TRBV4-3 to TRBJ1-6; unclear D gene. Trimming shortened V by 0 bases and J by 10 bases, and 13 bases separated the two germline ends. The CDR3 sequence is 15 residues long. The germline V gene has CDR1 LGHNA and CDR2 YSLEER.

This chain uses TRBV7-2 with TRBJ2-3; D call uncertain. The CDR3 contains 17 residues. CDR1 is SGHTA, CDR2 FQGNSA, per germline. The ends were cut back, 11 bases at V and 0 bases at J, with 24 bases in the middle. CDR3 amino acids: CASSLSGLVGSTDTQYF. The CDR3 nucleotides are TGTGCCTCCAGCTTATCCGGGTTGGTAGGTAGCACAGATACGCAGTATTTT.

This clonotype occurred a few times. The V call is TRBV4-3, the J call TRBJ2-1, with D possibly matching TRBD1 (5 bases). CDR1 and CDR2 from the germline V gene are LGHNA and YSLEER. V lost 6 bases and J lost 1, with 16 bases in between. The CDR3 is made up of 16 amino acids. Here the CDR3 reads CASSPSAQGSYNEQFF. CDR3 sequence (DNA): TGCGCCAGCAGTCCAAGTGCCCAGGGATCCTACAATGAGCAGTTCTTC.

This clonotype turned up a few times. The chain combines TRBV7-8 with TRBJ1-5; D not resolved. From germline, CDR1 is SGHVS and CDR2 FQNEAQ. V was cut by 1 base and J by 1 base, with 5 bases left in between. CDR3 length equals 14 residues. The CDR3 protein is CASSLVPSNQPQHF. The DNA for the CDR3 is TGTGCCAGCAGCTTAGTGCCCAGCAATCAGCCCCAGCATTTT.

This clonotype showed up just once. The chain employs TRBV10-3 and TRBJ1-5, with no clear D. CDR1 ENHRY and CDR2 SYGVKD come from the germline V gene. The V end lost 4 bases, the J end lost 1 base, and 14 bases lay between the germline ends. This CDR3 region has 16 residues. As DNA, the CDR3 is TGTGCCATCAGTGTTGGTCTCGGGCAGAGCAATCAGCCCCAGCATTTT. This gives the protein CAISVGLGQSNQPQHF.

There are a few counts of this clonotype. The V and J genes are TRBV12-3 or TRBV12-4 and TRBJ2-7, with TRBD1 matching 9 bases. CDR3 length: 13 residues. The junction had 3 bases not matched to a gene; V was cut back by 3 bases and J by 6 bases. The CDR3 DNA sequence: TGTGCCAGCAGTTTGGGGACAGGGTTCGAGCAGTACTTC. It encodes CASSLGTGFEQYF.

The chain combines TRBV2 with TRBJ1-2, with 10 bases fitting TRBD1. The CDR3 totals 15 residues. Germline CDR1 and CDR2: SNHLY and FYNNEI. Germline trimming cut 5 bases from V and 4 bases from J; bases unmatched to any gene: 7. The CDR3 protein is CASSQTGGASYGYTF. The CDR3 bases are TGTGCCAGCAGTCAGACAGGGGGCGCAAGCTATGGCTACACCTTC.

This chain uses TRBV2 with TRBJ1-2, with no clear D. This CDR3 region has 16 residues. Per the germline V gene, CDR1 is SNHLY and CDR2 is FYNNEI. The V end was cut by 0 bases, the J end by 0 bases, with 11 bases between. The CDR3 DNA reads as TGTGCCAGCAGTGAAGCGGTTGCCCTAGCTAACTATGGCTACACCTTC. It codes for CASSEAVALANYGYTF. Variable domain in full (rest from reference TRBV2 and TRBJ1-2): EPEVTQTPSHQVTQMGQEVILRCVPISNHLYFYWYRQILGQKVEFLVSFYNNEISEKSEIFDDQFSVERPDGSNFTLKIRSTKLEDSAMYFCASSEAVALANYGYTFGSGTRLTVV.

This clonotype was recorded a few times. The chain uses TRBV29-1 and TRBJ2-1; D assignment may be TRBD1 or TRBD2 (5 bases each). CDR3 size: 17 residues. Trimming cost V 0 bases and J 2 bases, with 17 bases left between them. Germline lookup yields CDR1 SQVTM and CDR2 ANQGSEA. As DNA, the CDR3 is TGCAGCGTTGAAGATCTGCACGGGGCGGCCGCCTACAATGAGCAGTTCTTC. Protein product: CSVEDLHGAAAYNEQFF.

The sample holds a few counts of this clonotype. V is TRBV29-1 and J is TRBJ2-7, with a possible D match to TRBD2 (5 bases). The CDR3 loop spans 12 amino acids. In germline, CDR1 is SQVTM, CDR2 ANQGSEA. V was cut by 4 bases and J by 4 bases, with 11 bases left in between. The CDR3, as DNA: TGCAGCGTTGGGCTACGAGGGTACGAGCAGTACTTC. As protein: CSVGLRGYEQYF.

This clonotype was counted only a few times. The V gene is TRBV28, the J gene TRBJ2-3; D assignment may be TRBD1 or TRBD2 (5 bases each). The CDR3 consists of 16 residues. Trimming pared 6 bases from V and 0 bases from J, leaving 16 bases between. Germline CDR1 and CDR2: MDHEN and SYDVKM. The CDR3 protein is CASSSPRGASTDTQYF. In DNA form, the CDR3 reads TGTGCCAGCAGCTCCCCACGAGGGGCGAGCACAGATACGCAGTATTTT. The full variable domain, completed using reference TRBV28 and TRBJ2-3, is DVKVTQSSRYLVKRTGEKVFLECVQDMDHENMFWYRQDPGLGLRLIYFSYDVKMKEKGDIPEGYSVSREKKERFSLILESASTNQTSMYLCASSSPRGASTDTQYFGPGTRLTVL.

V is TRBV15 and J is TRBJ1-6; TRBD1 might be the D (5 bases). The V end lost 0 bases, the J end lost 8 bases, and 11 bases lay between the germline ends. The CDR3 has 15 amino acids. Germline V lookup: CDR1 LNHNV, CDR2 YYDKDF (reference sequence). CDR3 DNA: TGTGCCACCAGCAGAGATGCCAGGGTGGATTCACCCCTCCACTTT. This sequence encodes CATSRDARVDSPLHF.

J is TRBJ1-2 and V is TRBV6-2 or TRBV6-3; no firm D call. V was cut by 6 bases and J by 4 bases, with 15 bases left in between. The CDR3 sequence is 14 residues long. Germline lookup yields CDR1 MNHEY and CDR2 SVGEGT. The CDR3 DNA sequence: TGTGCCAGCAGCCCACCGCACCGATTCTATGGCTACACCTTC. Translating it yields CASSPPHRFYGYTF.

Of note for this clonotype: This may be a read error, as it is one base from a much larger clone. The chain employs TRBV29-1 and TRBJ1-2, with 8 bases lining up with TRBD1. Unmatched junction bases numbered 0, after V lost 3 bases and J lost 3 bases. CDR3 length: 12 amino acids. Germline V gives CDR1 SQVTM, CDR2 ANQGSEA. The DNA of the CDR3 is TGCAGCGTTGAGGACAGGGACTATGGCTACACCTTC. Translated, it gives CSVEDRDYGYTF.

The chain carries TRBV29-1 and TRBJ2-1, with unresolved D. Per germline, CDR1 SQVTM and CDR2 ANQGSEA. The ends were cut back, 7 bases at V and 7 bases at J, with 11 bases in the middle. The CDR3 contains 11 residues. The CDR3 nucleotides read TGCAGCGGGAACTATAGGAATGAGCAGTTCTTC. It is translated as CSGNYRNEQFF.

The chain recombines TRBV4-1 with TRBJ2-1, with a tentative D call TRBD2 (6 bases). This CDR3 region has 13 residues. The ends were cut back, 4 bases at V and 9 bases at J, with 13 bases in the middle. Per the germline V gene, CDR1 is MGHRA and CDR2 is YSYEKL. The CDR3 region is CASSRVPAGEQFF. The DNA for the CDR3 is TGCGCCAGCAGCCGAGTCCCAGCGGGTGAGCAGTTCTTC.

The chain employs TRBV7-9 and TRBJ2-2; tentative D call: TRBD2 (5 bases). CDR1 is SEHNR, CDR2 FQNEAQ, per germline (reference sequence). V lost 5 bases and J lost 6, with 19 bases in between. CDR3 size: 16 residues. The CDR3 sequence is CASSGGPQPGAGELFF. In DNA form, the CDR3 reads TGTGCCAGCAGCGGCGGGCCTCAACCTGGCGCCGGGGAGCTGTTTTTT.

The chain has TRBV7-2 and TRBJ2-1; possibly TRBD1 for D (6 bases). Deletions cut 4 bases from V and 15 bases from J, with 16 bases between. This CDR3 comprises 12 residues. The germline CDR1 and CDR2 sequences are SGHTA and FQGNSA. CDR3 bases: TGTGCCAGCAGCTCCGACAGGACCTGGTGGTTCTTC. It codes for CASSSDRTWWFF.

The chain has TRBV7-2 and TRBJ2-3; either TRBD1 or TRBD2 may supply D (5 bases each). V was cut by 3 bases and J by 2 bases, with 9 bases left in between. The CDR3 totals 14 residues. Germline V CDR1 and CDR2: SGHTA, FQGNSA. CDR3 sequence reads: CASSFPGPTDTQYF. CDR3 nucleotides: TGTGCCAGCAGCTTTCCGGGACCCACAGATACGCAGTATTTT.

The rearrangement links TRBV14 to TRBJ2-1; the D call may be TRBD1 or TRBD2 (5 bases each). This CDR3 contains 16 residues. The germline V gene encodes CDR1 SGHDN and CDR2 FVKESK. Trimming cost V 1 base and J 8 bases, with 18 bases left between them. CDR3 nucleotide sequence: TGTGCCAGCAGCCAAGTGGGGACGGATCCCTGGGATGAGCAGTTCTTC. Its protein is CASSQVGTDPWDEQFF.

V gene TRBV20-1 combines with J gene TRBJ2-3; D possibly corresponds to TRBD2 (6 bases). The V end was cut by 3 bases, the J end by 4 bases, with 14 bases between. Looked up from germline, CDR1 is DFQATT and CDR2 is SNEGSKA (reference sequence). The CDR3 runs to 14 residues. This CDR3 is CSASLLASADTQYF. In DNA, the CDR3 is TGCAGTGCTAGTTTGCTAGCGTCCGCAGATACGCAGTATTTT.

This clonotype has just a few counts. This chain links TRBV2 with TRBJ2-7; no reliable D call. The J call may not be correct, given that the DNA end is closer to TRBJ2-5. CDR1 and CDR2 (germline): SNHLY, FYNNEI. The CDR3 extends over 12 amino acids. The CDR3 region is CASSEGMETQYF. In DNA, the CDR3 is TGTGCCAGCAGTGAAGGGATGGAGACCCAGTACTTC.

The rearrangement links TRBV10-3 to TRBJ2-7, with D unresolved. V lost 0 bases and J lost 5, with 20 bases in between. Germline values: CDR1 ENHRY, CDR2 SYGVKD. The CDR3 contains 17 residues. The CDR3 here is CAISESPAAQGRNEQYF. CDR3 nucleotides: TGTGCCATCAGTGAGTCACCTGCAGCACAAGGACGGAACGAGCAGTACTTC.

The chain carries TRBV24-1 and TRBJ1-1, with a possible D match to TRBD1 (5 bases). Trimming cost V 7 bases and J 4 bases, with 12 bases left between them. Germline V gene lookup returns CDR1 KGHDR and CDR2 SFDVKD. The length of the CDR3 is 13 residues. CDR3 sequence: CATREQRGTEAFF. DNA of the CDR3: TGTGCCACCAGGGAACAAAGGGGCACTGAAGCTTTCTTT.

The CDR3 sequence: CASSPAPGTQYF. CDR3 coding DNA: TGTGCCAGCTCCCCTGCGCCGGGGACCCAGTACTTC. This sequence joins TRBV12-3 or TRBV12-4 and TRBJ2-5; D is unresolved. The ends were cut back, 8 bases at V and 7 bases at J, with 14 bases in the middle. This CDR3 region has 12 residues.

This rearrangement joins TRBV7-9 to TRBJ2-7; 14 nucleotides align to TRBD2. V was pared by 5 bases and J by 7 bases, with 7 bases of the junction left unmatched. CDR1 SEHNR and CDR2 FQNEAQ come from the germline V gene (reference sequence). This CDR3 region has 15 residues. CDR3 protein: CASSPGLAGAGEQYF. In DNA form, the CDR3 reads TGTGCCAGCAGCCCGGGACTAGCGGGAGCGGGTGAGCAGTACTTC.

This clonotype showed up just a few times. This chain's CDR3 is CSVEDEGVGSYEQYF. The CDR3, as DNA: TGCAGCGTTGAAGATGAGGGGGTTGGATCCTACGAGCAGTACTTC. This chain links TRBV29-1 with TRBJ2-7; TRBD1 is a possible D gene (6 bases). Germline lookup yields CDR1 SQVTM and CDR2 ANQGSEA. Trimming shortened V by 0 bases and J by 1 base, and 13 bases separated the two germline ends. CDR3 length equals 15 residues.

The chain has TRBV7-9 and TRBJ1-6; 7 bases fit TRBD1. The germline gives CDR1 SEHNR, CDR2 FQNEAQ (reference sequence). Losses at the gene ends were 6 bases for V and 5 bases for J; bases not matched to a gene: 4. This CDR3 has 14 residues. CDR3 sequence: CASSRDSNNSPLHF. DNA for the CDR3: TGTGCCAGCAGTAGGGACAGCAATAATTCACCCCTCCACTTT.

The chain joins TRBV30 to TRBJ1-5, with D perhaps matching TRBD1 (5 bases). Trimming removed 0 bases at V and 3 bases at J, with 9 bases between. Germline CDR1 and CDR2: GTSNPN and SVGIG (reference sequence). The CDR3 runs 14 residues. CDR3 in amino acids: CAWSVARVNQPQHF. CDR3 nucleotides: TGTGCCTGGAGTGTGGCCAGGGTCAATCAGCCCCAGCATTTT.

This sequence joins TRBV3-1 and TRBJ2-2, with unresolved D. The germline V gene encodes CDR1 LGHDT and CDR2 YNNKEL (reference sequence). The CDR3 is 13 amino acids. V lost 1 base, J lost 5 bases, and 5 bases lay in between. This CDR3 reads CASSQVWTGELFF. In nucleotides, the CDR3 is TGTGCCAGCAGCCAAGTGTGGACCGGGGAGCTGTTTTTT.

This chain links TRBV20-1 with TRBJ2-3; TRBD2 is a possible D gene (6 bases). Trimming shortened V by 5 bases and J by 2 bases, and 17 bases separated the two germline ends. The CDR3 is made up of 15 amino acids. Looked up from germline, CDR1 is DFQATT and CDR2 is SNEGSKA (reference sequence). The CDR3 spells CSAADSGIHTDTQYF. CDR3 bases: TGCAGTGCTGCCGATAGCGGAATTCACACAGATACGCAGTATTTT.

With regard to this clonotype: A junction boundary mismatches the germline segment, possibly from a read error. The rearrangement joins TRBV5-1 to TRBJ2-7; D may be TRBD2 (5 bases). The CDR3 covers 14 residues. Germline assignment: CDR1 SGHRS and CDR2 YFSETQ. The CDR3 nucleotides read TGCGCCAGCCGCTTAACGGACTCCCATCGCGAGCAGTACTTC. It is translated as CASRLTDSHREQYF. The whole variable domain, filled in from reference TRBV5-1 and TRBJ2-7, reads KAGVTQTPRYLIKTRGQQVTLSCSPISGHRSVSWYQQTPGQGLQFLFEYFSETQRNKGNFPGRFSGRQFSNSRSEMNVSTLELGDSALYLCASRLTDSHREQYFGPGTRLTVT.